The 15 T cell receptor beta chains in this list originate from one sample, sequenced in a study of blood T cell repertoires in COVID-19. The method was immunoSEQ multiplex PCR; TCRdb's version includes in-frame clones alone and lacks a portion of them. The top ten hold around 45% of the sample, which has 53,000 or so clones, 65% to 85% seen once. The sample comprised peripheral blood. The receptors stem from a man between 65 and 85 years old with active or convalescent COVID-19.

The chain employs TRBV10-3 and TRBJ2-3; TRBD2 agrees at 7 bases. Germline trimming cut 4 bases from V and 2 bases from J; bases unmatched to any gene: 6. There are 15 residues in the CDR3. CDR1 is ENHRY and CDR2 is SYGVKD in the germline V gene. The CDR3 DNA is TGTGCCATCAGTGTAGTGGGGGGGTCCACAGATACGCAGTATTTT. This translates into CAISVVGGSTDTQYF.

The chain joins TRBV29-1 to TRBJ1-3; D is perhaps TRBD1 (6 bases). This CDR3 region has 13 residues. Per the germline V gene, CDR1 is SQVTM and CDR2 is ANQGSEA. Trimming left V 3 bases short and J 3 bases short, with 9 bases between. CDR3 in amino acids: CSVDSTGGNTIYF. CDR3 sequence (DNA): TGCAGCGTTGACTCGACAGGTGGAAACACCATATATTTT.

This clone was picked up a small number of times. V and J are TRBV19 and TRBJ1-2, with D hard to call. The CDR3 spans 16 residues. The germline CDR1 and CDR2 sequences are LNHDA and SQIVND (reference sequence). V was shortened by 9 bases and J by 0 bases, with 20 bases between the two germline ends. The DNA for the CDR3 is TGTGCCAGCAAGCCGGACTACATACCAGCTAACTATGGCTACACCTTC. Translation gives CASKPDYIPANYGYTF.

The rearrangement links TRBV3-1 (or the pseudogene TRBV3-2) to TRBJ2-3; 7 bases fit TRBD1. Germline-derived CDR1 and CDR2 are LGHDT and YNNKEL (reference sequence). J gave up 2 bases and V 2 bases, and 10 bases lay outside the gene matches. This CDR3 has 17 residues. CDR3 coding DNA: TGTGCCAGCAGCCAAAACAGGGGAATAGGAAACACAGATACGCAGTATTTT. Translating it yields CASSQNRGIGNTDTQYF.

The V and J genes are TRBV24-1 and TRBJ2-7, with 8 bases that match TRBD1. CDR1 KGHDR and CDR2 SFDVKD come from the germline V gene. After removal of 5 bases from V and 1 base from J, the junction contained 6 bases not matched to a gene. The CDR3 totals 15 residues. CDR3 sequence (DNA): TGTGCCACCAGTGCCTCCCGGGACAGGTCCTACGAGCAGTACTTC. Protein: CATSASRDRSYEQYF.

This clone occurred once. This rearrangement joins TRBV5-4 to TRBJ2-6; D remains ambiguous. Trimming removed 0 bases at V and 0 bases at J, with 7 bases between. Germline assignment: CDR1 SGHNT and CDR2 YYREEE (reference sequence). This CDR3 spans 16 amino acids. The CDR3 bases are TGTGCCAGCAGCTTGGCCGGGTCCTCTGGGGCCAACGTCCTGACTTTC. Translating it yields CASSLAGSSGANVLTF.

This clone was seen only a few times. The CDR3 here is CASSPAPTEASEQFF. The CDR3 DNA follows: TGCGCCAGCAGCCCAGCCCCCACTGAGGCTAGTGAGCAGTTCTTC. This rearrangement joins TRBV5-1 to TRBJ2-1; D not resolved. The germline V gene has CDR1 SGHRS and CDR2 YFSETQ. With 4 bases removed from V and 9 bases from J, the gap between germline ends came to 20 bases. The length of the CDR3 is 15 residues.

The rearrangement joins TRBV6-6 to TRBJ1-5; TRBD1 matches at 7 bases. Unmatched junction bases numbered 5, after V lost 10 bases and J lost 5 bases. Germline V gene data show CDR1 as MNHNY and CDR2 as SVGAGI (reference sequence). The CDR3 contains 12 residues. The CDR3 DNA reads TGTGCCACCCGACAGGGCGATCAGCCCCAGCATTTT. It yields the protein CATRQGDQPQHF.

The DNA for the CDR3 is TGTGCCAGCAGGCGCCAGGGCCCAACAGTCCTGGGCACTGAAGCTTTCTTT. This gives the protein CASRRQGPTVLGTEAFF. The chain is built from TRBV28 and TRBJ1-1; D may be TRBD1 (5 bases). Germline CDR1 MDHEN, CDR2 SYDVKM. The CDR3 totals 17 residues. V was cut by 6 bases and J by 4 bases, with 24 bases left in between.

The table lists this clone with a few counts. The chain joins TRBV29-1 to TRBJ1-1, with 8 bases matching TRBD1. There are 13 residues in the CDR3. Unmatched junction bases numbered 4, after V lost 6 bases and J lost 1 base. Per germline, CDR1 SQVTM and CDR2 ANQGSEA. CDR3 loop: CSVKQGENTEAFF. CDR3 DNA sequence: TGCAGCGTGAAACAGGGGGAGAACACTGAAGCTTTCTTT.

The rearrangement uses TRBV7-9 and TRBJ1-4; TRBD1 matches 7 bases. The V segment lost 3 bases and the J segment 8 bases; nucleotides outside the gene matches: 9. Looked up from germline, CDR1 is SEHNR and CDR2 is FQNEAQ (reference sequence). The CDR3 loop spans 15 amino acids. CDR3 nucleotide sequence: TGTGCCAGCAGCTTCCCACAGGGGTACGACGAAAAACTGTTTTTT. Protein product: CASSFPQGYDEKLFF.

The chain employs TRBV3-1 (or the pseudogene TRBV3-2) and TRBJ2-2; 8 bases align to TRBD1. CDR3 length equals 16 residues. Unmatched junction bases numbered 9, after V lost 1 base and J lost 8 bases. Per the germline V gene, CDR1 is LGHDT and CDR2 is YNNKEL (reference sequence). The CDR3 coding sequence is TGTGCCAGCAGCCAAGCTAGTCAGGGGGCGAAGGGGGAGCTGTTTTTT. This encodes CASSQASQGAKGELFF.

This chain links TRBV10-1 with TRBJ1-1; 7 nucleotides line up with TRBD1. J was trimmed by 0 bases and V by 6 bases; bases with no gene match: 7. Germline CDR1 reads WNHNN; CDR2 reads SYGVQD (reference sequence). The CDR3 is 15 amino acids. This chain's CDR3 is CASSEGQSMNTEAFF. The CDR3 nucleotides read TGCGCCAGCAGCGAGGGACAGAGCATGAACACTGAAGCTTTCTTT.

The chain has TRBV3-1 (or the pseudogene TRBV3-2) and TRBJ2-3, with 7 bases matching TRBD2. V lost 1 base to trimming and J lost 0 bases; unmatched junction nucleotides: 10. Germline V gives CDR1 LGHDT, CDR2 YNNKEL (reference sequence). This CDR3 has 18 amino acids. CDR3 DNA: TGTGCCAGCAGCCAAGCCCGCAGCGGGGCCCTAAGCACAGATACGCAGTATTTT. It is translated as CASSQARSGALSTDTQYF.

The chain links TRBV11-3 to TRBJ1-4; D unresolved. With 5 bases removed from V and 3 bases from J, the gap between germline ends came to 13 bases. The CDR3 has 15 residues. CDR1 and CDR2 (germline): SGHNT, YENEEA. The CDR3 DNA sequence: TGTGCCAGCAGCCCAATGGGGAGCCCTAATGAAAAACTGTTTTTT. Protein: CASSPMGSPNEKLFF.